The TCR beta chain under discussion was sequenced for a study of blood T cell repertoires in COVID-19. TCRdb keeps only in-frame clones here, not all; method: immunoSEQ multiplex PCR. The table has about 150,000 clones, 75% to 90% seen once. CDR3 length equals 11 residues. V was cut by 0 bases and J by 9 bases, with 5 bases left in between. Germline assignment: CDR1 LNHDA and CDR2 SQIVND (reference sequence). The sample holds one count of this clone. V usage is TRBV19 and J usage is TRBJ2-5; D not resolved. Specimen: PBMCs or T cells enriched from blood (not recorded which). The TCR comes from a woman in her thirties or forties who had been exposed to COVID-19. CDR3 coding DNA: TGTGCCAGTAGTATAGACCGGGCCCAGTACTTC. Protein product: CASSIDRAQYF.